These 10 T cell receptor beta chains were sequenced from one sample in a study of control samples from healthy donors and cancer patients. The data were produced by immunoSEQ multiplex PCR, yet TCRdb's version contains in-frame clones alone and is incomplete. The top ten hold around 1.5% of the sample, which has fewer than 200,000 clones, around 90% seen once. Sequenced sample: blood. The receptor source for this set is a man between 25 and 39 years old in good health.

This clone showed up just once. The junction differs from germline at one of its ends, possibly a read error. This sequence joins TRBV30 and TRBJ1-1, with 8 bases that match TRBD1. CDR1 and CDR2 from the germline V gene are GTSNPN and SVGIG (reference sequence). The CDR3 covers 13 residues. CDR3 DNA sequence: TGTGCCTGGAGTGTGGATCGGACAGGGACTACCCGATTT. As protein: CAWSVDRTGTTRF. The variable domain in full, with the rest retrieved from reference TRBV30 and TRBJ1-1, is SQTIHQWPATLVQPVGSPLSLECTVEGTSNPNLYWYRQAAGRGLQLLFYSVGIGQISSEVPQNLSASRPQDRQFILSSKKLLLSDSGFYLCAWSVDRTGTTRFGQGTRLTVV.

The chain couples TRBV2 to TRBJ1-1, with 7 bases aligning to TRBD1. The length of the CDR3 is 13 residues. With 11 bases clipped from V and 4 bases from J, the junction kept 10 bases outside the gene matches. Germline-derived CDR1 and CDR2 are SNHLY and FYNNEI. CDR3 residues: CAWGEGAPTEAFF. The CDR3 bases are TGTGCCTGGGGGGAGGGGGCGCCCACTGAAGCTTTCTTT.

This clone was seen a single time. The gene calls are TRBV11-2 and TRBJ2-7; D is uncertain. The V end was cut by 1 base, the J end by 3 bases, with 7 bases between. CDR1 and CDR2 (germline): SGHAT, FQNNGV. The CDR3 totals 13 residues. CDR3 in amino acids: CASSLVRGYEQYF. DNA of the CDR3: TGTGCCAGCAGCTTAGTTAGAGGCTACGAGCAGTACTTC.

The chain employs TRBV6-5 and TRBJ2-2; D gene unclear. Germline CDR1 is MNHEY and CDR2 is SVGAGI. Trimming cost V 2 bases and J 7 bases, with 5 bases left between them. This CDR3 spans 12 amino acids. The CDR3 loop reads CASSYVGGELFF. CDR3 DNA sequence: TGTGCCAGCAGTTACGTTGGCGGGGAGCTGTTTTTT.

The chain employs TRBV15 and TRBJ2-7; 10 bases map to TRBD2. V lost 1 base and J lost 2; bases outside the gene matches: 5. The CDR3 runs 16 residues. Germline V lookup: CDR1 LNHNV, CDR2 YYDKDF (reference sequence). Written as DNA, the CDR3 is TGTGCCACCAGCAGAGGGGGTAGCGGGAGGACCTACGAGCAGTACTTC. Protein sequence: CATSRGGSGRTYEQYF.

The chain links TRBV30 to TRBJ2-1, with D possibly TRBD2 on 5 matching bases. The CDR3 has 15 residues. The V gene lost 1 base and the J gene lost 8 bases, with 18 bases spanning the gap. CDR1 GTSNPN and CDR2 SVGIG come from the germline V gene (reference sequence). This chain's CDR3 is CAWSAPGLGSHEQFF. The CDR3 DNA follows: TGTGCCTGGAGTGCCCCGGGCCTTGGGAGTCATGAGCAGTTCTTC.

V and J are TRBV5-1 and TRBJ1-1, with unresolved D. The V end was cut by 4 bases, the J end by 4 bases, with 11 bases between. The germline gives CDR1 SGHRS, CDR2 YFSETQ. This CDR3 spans 13 amino acids. The chain's CDR3 is CASSPAVGTEAFF. DNA of the CDR3: TGCGCCAGCAGCCCGGCGGTGGGCACTGAAGCTTTCTTT. The full variable domain, in which reference TRBV5-1 and TRBJ1-1 provide the parts outside the CDR3, is KAGVTQTPRYLIKTRGQQVTLSCSPISGHRSVSWYQQTPGQGLQFLFEYFSETQRNKGNFPGRFSGRQFSNSRSEMNVSTLELGDSALYLCASSPAVGTEAFFGQGTRLTVV.

CDR3 residues: CASTVAGGCDEQYF. The CDR3 DNA is TGTGCCAGCACCGTAGCGGGAGGTTGCGACGAGCAGTACTTC. The J gene is TRBJ2-7, the V gene TRBV21-1; the listed D gene, TRBD2, was not tested against the DNA. TRBV21-1 is a pseudogene segment. This CDR3 comprises 14 residues.

The genes are TRBV30 and TRBJ1-1, with D possibly TRBD1 on 5 matching bases. Germline V CDR1 and CDR2: GTSNPN, SVGIG (reference sequence). The length of the CDR3 is 14 residues. V shed 1 base and J shed 1 base, with 10 bases lying between them. The CDR3 DNA sequence: TGTGCCTGGAGTGCAAGGGGTCGGAACACTGAAGCTTTCTTT. Protein: CAWSARGRNTEAFF.

The chain carries TRBV7-3 and TRBJ2-3; 11 bases align to TRBD2. Germline assignment: CDR1 SGHTA and CDR2 FQGTGA. This CDR3 is built from 16 residues. After removal of 5 bases from V and 2 bases from J, the junction contained 6 bases not matched to a gene. CDR3 nucleotide sequence: TGTGCCAGCAGCCCAGGGACTAGCGGTTCCACAGATACGCAGTATTTT. It translates to CASSPGTSGSTDTQYF.